This T cell receptor (beta chain) was identified in a study of blood T cell repertoires in COVID-19. Study as a whole: T cells, B-cell-depleted T cells, or PBMCs provided the cDNA or gDNA that served as material.

TCRdb's table, derived via immunoSEQ multiplex PCR, lists solely in-frame clones and lacks some. Among approximately 260,000 clones listed, over 70% were seen once. With 7 bases removed from V and 0 bases from J, the gap between germline ends came to 10 bases. The CDR3 is 14 amino acids. Germline V gene sequence: CDR1 MDHEN, CDR2 SYDVKM. The receptor's source is an older woman with COVID-19, enrolled during active disease. The specimen sequenced was peripheral blood. J is TRBJ1-5 and V is TRBV28; perhaps TRBD1 as D (6 bases). The CDR3 coding sequence is TGTGCCAGCAAGGACAGAGATAGCAATCAGCCCCAGCATTTT. Encoded protein: CASKDRDSNQPQHF.